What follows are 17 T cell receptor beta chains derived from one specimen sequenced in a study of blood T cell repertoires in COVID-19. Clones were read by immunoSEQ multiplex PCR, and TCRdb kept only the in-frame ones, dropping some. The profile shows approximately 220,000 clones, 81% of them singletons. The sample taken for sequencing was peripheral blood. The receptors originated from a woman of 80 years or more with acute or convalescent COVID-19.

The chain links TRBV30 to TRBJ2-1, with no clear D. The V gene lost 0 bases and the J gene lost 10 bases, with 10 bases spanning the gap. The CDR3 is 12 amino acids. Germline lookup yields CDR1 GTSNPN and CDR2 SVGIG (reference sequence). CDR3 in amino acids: CAWSVRSLEQFF. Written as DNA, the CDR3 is TGTGCCTGGAGTGTACGAAGCTTGGAGCAGTTCTTC.

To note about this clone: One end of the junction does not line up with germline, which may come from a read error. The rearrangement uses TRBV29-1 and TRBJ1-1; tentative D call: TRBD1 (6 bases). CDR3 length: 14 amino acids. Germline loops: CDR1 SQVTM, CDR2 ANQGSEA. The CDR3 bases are TGCAGCGTTGAAGATACGGGACGGTACGAAGGGGGAGTCTTT. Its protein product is CSVEDTGRYEGGVF.

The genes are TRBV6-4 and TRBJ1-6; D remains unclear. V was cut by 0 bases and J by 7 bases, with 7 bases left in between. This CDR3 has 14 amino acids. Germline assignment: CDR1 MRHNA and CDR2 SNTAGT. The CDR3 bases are TGTGCCAGCAGTGACTCGCTCGGGAATTCACCCCTCCACTTT. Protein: CASSDSLGNSPLHF.

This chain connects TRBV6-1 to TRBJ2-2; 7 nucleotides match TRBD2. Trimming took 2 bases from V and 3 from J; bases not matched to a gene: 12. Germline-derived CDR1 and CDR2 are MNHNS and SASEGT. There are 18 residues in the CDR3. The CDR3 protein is CASSEKWTGGAHTGELFF. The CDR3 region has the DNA TGTGCCAGCAGTGAAAAATGGACGGGGGGAGCCCACACCGGGGAGCTGTTTTTT.

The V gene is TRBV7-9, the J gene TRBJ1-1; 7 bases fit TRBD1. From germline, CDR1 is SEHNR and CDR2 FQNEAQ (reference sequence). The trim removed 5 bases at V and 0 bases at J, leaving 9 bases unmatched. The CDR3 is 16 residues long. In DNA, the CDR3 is TGTGCCAGCAGCCCCGGGGACAGCCTTATGAACACTGAAGCTTTCTTT. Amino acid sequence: CASSPGDSLMNTEAFF.

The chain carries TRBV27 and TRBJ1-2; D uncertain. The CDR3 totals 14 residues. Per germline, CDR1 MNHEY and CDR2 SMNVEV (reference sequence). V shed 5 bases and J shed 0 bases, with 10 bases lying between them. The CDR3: CASSPLGSNYGYTF. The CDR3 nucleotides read TGTGCCAGCAGTCCCCTGGGCTCTAACTATGGCTACACCTTC.

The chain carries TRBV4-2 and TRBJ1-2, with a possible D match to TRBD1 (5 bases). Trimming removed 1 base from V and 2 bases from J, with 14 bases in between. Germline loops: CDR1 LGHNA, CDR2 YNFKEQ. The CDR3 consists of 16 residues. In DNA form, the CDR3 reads TGTGCCAGCAGCCAAGTTAGTTCGGAGGGGAACTATGGCTACACCTTC. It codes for CASSQVSSEGNYGYTF.

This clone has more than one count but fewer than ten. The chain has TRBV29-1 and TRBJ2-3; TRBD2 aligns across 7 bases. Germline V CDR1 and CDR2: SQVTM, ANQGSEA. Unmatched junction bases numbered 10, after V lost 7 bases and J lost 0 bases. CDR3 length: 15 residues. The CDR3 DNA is TGCAGCGCTTATATAGCGGGCGCTAGCACAGATACGCAGTATTTT. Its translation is CSAYIAGASTDTQYF.

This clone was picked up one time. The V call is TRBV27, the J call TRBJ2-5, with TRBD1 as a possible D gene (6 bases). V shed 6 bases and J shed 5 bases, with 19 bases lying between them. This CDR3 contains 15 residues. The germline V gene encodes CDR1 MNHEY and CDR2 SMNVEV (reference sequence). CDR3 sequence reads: CASRPRTVGQETQYF. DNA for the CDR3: TGTGCCAGCAGGCCCCGGACAGTTGGGCAGGAGACCCAGTACTTC.

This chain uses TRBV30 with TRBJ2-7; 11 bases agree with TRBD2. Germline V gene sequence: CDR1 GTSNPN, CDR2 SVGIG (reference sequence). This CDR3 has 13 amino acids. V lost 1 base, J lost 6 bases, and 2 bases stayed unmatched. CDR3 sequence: CAWSAGLAGEQYF. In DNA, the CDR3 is TGTGCCTGGAGTGCAGGACTAGCGGGCGAGCAGTACTTC.

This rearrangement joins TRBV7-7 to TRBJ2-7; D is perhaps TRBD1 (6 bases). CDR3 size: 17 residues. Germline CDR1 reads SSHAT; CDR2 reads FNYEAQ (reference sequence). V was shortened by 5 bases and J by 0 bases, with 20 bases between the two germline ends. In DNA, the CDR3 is TGTGCCAGCAGCCGAGACGTACAGGGTTCCCTCTCCTACGAGCAGTACTTC. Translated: CASSRDVQGSLSYEQYF.

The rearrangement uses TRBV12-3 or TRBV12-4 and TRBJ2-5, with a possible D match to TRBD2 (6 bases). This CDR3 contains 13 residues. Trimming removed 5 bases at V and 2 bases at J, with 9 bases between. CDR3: CASSPGTQETQYF. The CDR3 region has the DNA TGTGCCAGCAGTCCCGGGACTCAAGAGACCCAGTACTTC.

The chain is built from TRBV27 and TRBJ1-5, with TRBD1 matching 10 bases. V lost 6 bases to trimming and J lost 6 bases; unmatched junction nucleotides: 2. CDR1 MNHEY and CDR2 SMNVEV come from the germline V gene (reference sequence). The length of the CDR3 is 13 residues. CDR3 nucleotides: TGTGCCAGCAGCAGGACAGGGGGTCAGCCCCAGCATTTT. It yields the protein CASSRTGGQPQHF.

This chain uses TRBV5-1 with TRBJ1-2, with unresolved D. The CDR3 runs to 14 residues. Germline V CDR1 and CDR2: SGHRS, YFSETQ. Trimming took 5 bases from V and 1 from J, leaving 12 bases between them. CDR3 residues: CASREASVNYGYTF. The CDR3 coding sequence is TGCGCCAGCAGGGAGGCCAGTGTTAACTATGGCTACACCTTC.

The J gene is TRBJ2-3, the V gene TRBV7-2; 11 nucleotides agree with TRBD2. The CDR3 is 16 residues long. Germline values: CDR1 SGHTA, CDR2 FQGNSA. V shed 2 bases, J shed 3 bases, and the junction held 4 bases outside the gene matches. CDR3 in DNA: TGTGCCAGCAGCTTAACTAGCGGGAGAGGTACAGATACGCAGTATTTT. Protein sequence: CASSLTSGRGTDTQYF.

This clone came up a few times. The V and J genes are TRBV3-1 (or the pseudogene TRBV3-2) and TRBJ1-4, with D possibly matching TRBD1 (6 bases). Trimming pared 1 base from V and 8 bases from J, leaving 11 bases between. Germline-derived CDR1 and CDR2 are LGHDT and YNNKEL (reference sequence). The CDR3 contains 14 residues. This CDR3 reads CASSQVGGREKLFF. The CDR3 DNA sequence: TGTGCCAGCAGCCAAGTGGGGGGGCGCGAAAAACTGTTTTTT.

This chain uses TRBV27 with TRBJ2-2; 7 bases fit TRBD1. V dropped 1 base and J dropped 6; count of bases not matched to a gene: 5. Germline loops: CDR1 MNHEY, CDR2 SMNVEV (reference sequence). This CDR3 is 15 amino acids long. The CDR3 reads CASSLYRGSSGELFF. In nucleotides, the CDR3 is TGTGCCAGCAGTTTATACAGGGGAAGTTCCGGGGAGCTGTTTTTT.